This T cell receptor beta chain was captured in a study of blood T cells in healthy people across ages (dated by TCRdb to between 2014 and 2016). Looking at the study overall: Template switching captured roughly one uniquely barcoded TCR beta cDNA molecule per two T cells in model experiments. To track age-related changes in TCR beta repertoire diversity, the study relied on deep sequencing normalized with unique cDNA molecular identifiers. The donors were divided into four age groups: young (average approximately 15 years), middle-aged (about 40), aged (roughly 66) and long-lived (82). Donors of different ages were randomly distributed across sequencing lanes to avoid experimental bias. Using the same blood draw, the study looked at two additional independent replicas of 1 million unique cDNA reads for two donors, one aged 18 to 30 and the other aged 80 or older.

Receptors were amplified or captured by 5' RACE. Sequenced on an Illumina HiSeq 2500. The second PCR ran for about 6 to 12 cycles and used a J-beta primer mix along with a sample-barcoded 5' primer. A template-switch 5' adaptor carrying 12 random nucleotides introduced a unique molecular identifier onto each TCR beta cDNA molecule. At least 2.5 million CDR3-containing paired-end reads were obtained from each sample. First-strand cDNA was synthesized from all RNA with the Mint cDNA synthesis kit, primed by a TRBC-specific oligonucleotide. All cDNA was treated with uracil-DNA glycosylase and then went through a first 18-cycle PCR with the universal primers M1SS and BC2_uni_R. The study's processing was this. Normalization of each sample was performed by random selection of 1 million high-quality reads, each carrying a distinct molecular identifier. Instead of being binned into consensus sequences, reads that shared molecular identifiers were thrown out. MiTCR, run with a Q25 quality threshold and the strictest error-elimination algorithm, handled CDR3 identification, clonotype clustering and error correction. A nonparametric unseen species model with Euler transformation was used to estimate a lower bound on total TCR beta diversity. TCRdb redid the processing of the public reads, applying fastp at Q25 and MiXCR, and retained in-frame beta chains. Each entry merges the rows of one CDR3 protein and shows their most common DNA and genes. It is TCRdb's table, rather than the study itself, that gives the V and J calls and clone size. The sample includes more than 700,000 distinct CDR3 sequences, with about 53% observed a single time. Of the sample, around 40% is held by the ten largest clones.

Paper-wide results and their limitations: Estimates of total diversity based on one million sequenced T cells were considered lower bounds and underestimates. Bulk unsorted PBMC profiling prevented conclusive comparison of naive and antigen-experienced compartments. There was a strong correlation between observed TCR beta diversity and the percentage of naive T cells measured by flow cytometry. Observed TCR beta diversity per million T cells fell roughly linearly with age, and a significant reduction was already apparent by age about 43. The long-lived group showed more naive CD4+ T cells, fewer expanded clones and increased TCR diversity than the aged group, suggesting age selection. The CMV infection status of donors was not known, potentially confounding age-related changes in expanded clonotypes.

The roughly 39 donors, aged about 6 to 95 years, were systemically healthy Caucasian individuals from Russia. Each donor gave 8.5 to 10 milliliters of peripheral blood, collected into EDTA-treated Vacutainer tubes. Ficoll-Paque density-gradient centrifugation was used to isolate PBMCs, with at least 7 million obtained per sample. Total RNA was extracted from PBMCs with Trizol reagent, with at least 6 micrograms obtained per sample. The percentages of naive CD45RAhigh/CD27high T cells were determined by flow cytometry on a PBMC aliquot from every donor. This clonotype was picked up a small number of times. Which antigen it targets is not known. Base qualities are not recorded, but no much larger clone differs from it by a single base. The junction shows trimming of 3 bases on V and 1 base on J, and the gene matches do not reach 6 bases of it. Including cysteine and phenylalanine, the CDR3 has 17 amino acids. Only the CDR3 DNA is retained, 51 bases long and in frame from the first base. The germline V gene (reference sequence) sets CDR1 to LNHNV and CDR2 to YYDKDF.

The rearrangement joined TRBV15 to TRBJ2-1, with 10 bases in between that match TRBD1. The sequence came from an elderly man in good health. Sequenced input: blood. The DNA is TGTGCCACCAGCAGGGGGACAGGGGATAGATCCTACAATGAGCAGTTCTTC. It encodes CATSRGTGDRSYNEQFF.